This T cell receptor beta chain was retrieved from a study of early T cells in non-severe SARS-CoV-2 infection (dated by TCRdb to the early 2020s). Describing the broader study: Because TCR sequencing relied on bulk RNA taken from unsorted whole blood, pairing of alpha and beta chains was not possible. Results and caveats for the whole study, not just this receptor: VDJdb matching was skewed toward anti-spike CD8 responses and likely underestimated virus-specific expansions by missing private and CD4 specificities.

Set within a cohort of healthcare workers in London, UK, this nested case-control study involved weekly PCR testing of nasopharyngeal swabs along with blood sampling. Healthcare workers were recruited during the week of the UK lockdown, between 23 and 31 March 2020, and followed weekly for up to roughly 15 weeks. Between the V and J ends, shortened by 3 bases and 2 bases respectively, the junction contains 14 bases. Sequences DFQATT (CDR1) and SNEGSKA (CDR2) are obtained from the germline V gene (reference sequence). The CDR3, cysteine through phenylalanine, is 14 amino acids long. Only CDR3 DNA remains: 42 bases, in frame from the first base. This clonotype was found many times. Its antigen is still unknown. One base away there is no much larger clone; base qualities are not given. The method behind the library was 5' RACE. The data were produced on a NextSeq 500. The TCR library protocol attached unique molecular identifiers to individual cDNA molecules to correct for sequencing error and PCR bias. Sequencing covered both TCR alpha and beta chains, and within each sample the abundances of alpha and beta sequences were tightly co-correlated. On the authors' methods: Decombinator V4 was used to annotate TCR sequences for V gene, J gene and CDR3. TCRs were defined as expanded if a significant change between any two time points was detected under a Poisson model with p below 0.0001. TCR abundances were normalised to the total number of TCRs sequenced in each sample and reported as counts per million. MAIT TCRs were defined by TRAV1-2 paired with TRAJ12, TRAJ20 or TRAJ33, and iNKT TCRs by TRAV10 paired with TRAJ18. A search of VDJdb, accessed on 1 November 2021, was run for TCRs annotated to CMV, EBV and SARS-CoV-2, with TCRs annotated for multiple antigens excluded. Using fastp trimming at Q25 and MiXCR clonotype assembly, TCRdb reanalyzed the public sequencing data and kept in-frame beta chains. Rows are combined by CDR3 protein, so each entry shows the most common genes and DNA. Here the V and J calls rest on TCRdb's processing, not on the authors' analysis. The sample has some 29,000 distinct CDR3 sequences on record, about 5.7% of them singletons. The ten most abundant clones make up 5% to 7% of the sample.

The V and J segments used are TRBV20-1 and TRBJ2-7, with the D gene tentatively TRBD1 or TRBD2, based on 7 matching bases in each. The specimen sequenced was whole blood. The clonotype originates from an adult who was a healthcare worker with PCR-confirmed SARS-CoV-2 infection or an uninfected control (not recorded which). Here is the DNA: TGCAGTGCTAGTCCAGGGGGGGCCCCCTACGAGCAGTACTTC. Its protein product is CSASPGGAPYEQYF.